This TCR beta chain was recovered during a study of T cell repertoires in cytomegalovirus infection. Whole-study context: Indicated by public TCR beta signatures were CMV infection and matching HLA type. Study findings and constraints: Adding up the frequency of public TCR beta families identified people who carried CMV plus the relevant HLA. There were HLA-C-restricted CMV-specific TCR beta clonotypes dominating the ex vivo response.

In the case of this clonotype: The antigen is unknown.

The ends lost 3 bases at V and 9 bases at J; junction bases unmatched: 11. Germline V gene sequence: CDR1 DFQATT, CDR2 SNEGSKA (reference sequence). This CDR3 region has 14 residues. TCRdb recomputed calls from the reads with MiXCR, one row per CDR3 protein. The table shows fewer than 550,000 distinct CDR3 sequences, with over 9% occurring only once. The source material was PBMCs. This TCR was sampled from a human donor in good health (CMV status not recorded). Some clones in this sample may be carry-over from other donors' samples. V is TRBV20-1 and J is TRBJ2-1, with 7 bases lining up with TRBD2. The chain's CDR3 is CSASKGGSLIEQFF. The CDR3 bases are TGCAGTGCTAGTAAGGGCGGGAGTCTGATTGAGCAGTTCTTC.